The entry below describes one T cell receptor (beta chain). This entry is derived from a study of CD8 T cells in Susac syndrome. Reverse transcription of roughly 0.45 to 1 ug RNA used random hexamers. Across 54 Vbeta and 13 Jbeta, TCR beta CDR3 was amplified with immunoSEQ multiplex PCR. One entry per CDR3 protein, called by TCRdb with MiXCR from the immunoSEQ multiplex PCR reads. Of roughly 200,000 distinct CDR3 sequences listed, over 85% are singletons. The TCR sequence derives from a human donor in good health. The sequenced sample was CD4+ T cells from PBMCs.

For the CDR3, the DNA is TGTGCCAGCAGCCCAAGGGTGGCGGGAGGGCACATAGATACGCAGTATTTT. Its protein product is CASSPRVAGGHIDTQYF. The V gene is TRBV7-3, the J gene TRBJ2-3, with TRBD2 matching over 9 bases. The CDR3 totals 17 residues. The V gene end was trimmed by 5 bases and the J gene end by 5 bases; junction bases not matched to a gene: 14. The germline gives CDR1 SGHTA, CDR2 FQGTGA.